Here is one T cell receptor (beta chain) with its context. The antigen is unknown. Primers: 60 Vbeta forward and 13 Jbeta reverse. The data were produced by immunoSEQ multiplex PCR, yet TCRdb's version contains in-frame clones alone and is incomplete. Here the sample spans roughly 120,000 clones, around 80% being singletons. Between the trimmed V and J ends, which lost 1 base and 7 bases, there was a span of 22 bases. Germline CDR1 is LNHDA and CDR2 is SQIVND (reference sequence). The CDR3 totals 18 residues. The data stem from a study of cytomegalovirus exposure and HLA in healthy donors. Overall study results and limits: Later analysis showed TCR association rates varying by HLA locus, highest for DRB1 and lowest for HLA-C. Researchers reported from a later analysis that most CMV-associated TCR beta chains appeared HLA-restricted. Cytomegalovirus association was assigned to approximately 180 TCR beta chains.

The genes are TRBV19 and TRBJ1-4; D is undetermined. This clonotype was sampled from a woman between 40 and 50 years old in good health and CMV-seropositive. The source material was PBMCs. This chain's CDR3 is CASSIGRHRSLLVEKLFF. The CDR3 bases are TGTGCCAGTAGTATAGGCCGACACCGATCGTTATTGGTTGAAAAACTGTTTTTT.